What follows describes a single TCR beta chain. The entry originates in a study of blood T cells in healthy people across ages. Per sample, no less than 5 micrograms of total RNA were extracted. A second PCR, run for about 6 to 11 cycles, used a sample-barcoded 5' primer plus a J-beta primer mix. Through a template-switch adaptor with 12 random nucleotides, each cDNA molecule received a tag. MiXCR, applied by TCRdb to the 5' RACE reads, yields one record per CDR3 protein. The sample lists over a million distinct CDR3 sequences, roughly 64% occurring once. Between the trimmed V and J ends, which lost 0 bases and 5 bases, there was a span of 11 bases. Germline CDR1 is SQVTM and CDR2 is ANQGSEA. The CDR3 runs to 14 residues.

V is TRBV29-1 and J is TRBJ2-1, with a tentative D call TRBD2 (7 bases). Sequencing was performed on blood. The TCR was taken from a man aged 18 to 29 in good health. CDR3 amino acids: CSVEDWGGHNEQFF. DNA for the CDR3: TGCAGCGTTGAAGATTGGGGGGGGCACAATGAGCAGTTCTTC.